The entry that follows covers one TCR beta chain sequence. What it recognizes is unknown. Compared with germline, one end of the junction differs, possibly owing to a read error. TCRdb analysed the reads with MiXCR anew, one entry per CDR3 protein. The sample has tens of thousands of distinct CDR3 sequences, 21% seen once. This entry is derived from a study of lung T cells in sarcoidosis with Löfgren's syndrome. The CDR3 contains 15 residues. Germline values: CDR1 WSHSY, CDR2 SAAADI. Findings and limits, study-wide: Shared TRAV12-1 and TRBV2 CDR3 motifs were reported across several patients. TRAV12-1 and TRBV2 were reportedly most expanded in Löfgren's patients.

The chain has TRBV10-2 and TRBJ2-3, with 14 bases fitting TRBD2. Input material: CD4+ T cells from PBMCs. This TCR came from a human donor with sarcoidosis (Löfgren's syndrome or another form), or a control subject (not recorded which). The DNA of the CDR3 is TGTGCCGTAGGGACTAGCGGGGGCCTCACAGATACGCAGTATTTT. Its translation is CAVGTSGGLTDTQYF.